Sequencing of this T cell receptor beta chain was carried out in a study of T-cell reconstitution after alpha-beta-depleted transplantation in children. Study-wide results and limits: Reports say that about two months after transplant, the alpha-beta T cells came out of several hundred graft clones that had expanded. Some patients owed their high day-60 TCRbeta diversity to surviving recipient T cells and thymic progenitors. Diversity and T-cell counts at one year after transplant derived mostly from new T cells.

The CDR3 covers 13 residues. The germline CDR1 and CDR2 sequences are KGHSH and LQKENI. Trimming shortened V by 2 bases and J by 2 bases, and 7 bases separated the two germline ends. Preparing the TCRbeta library involved the use of unique molecular identifiers. Via MiXCR, TCRdb re-called the PCR reads, giving one row per CDR3 protein. The data show 40,000 to 55,000 distinct CDR3 sequences, approximately 9.2% seen once. This clonotype was recorded many times. Antigen specificity is unknown. The material was PBMCs, mostly from graft donor cells, obtained 60 days after TCRalphabeta/CD19-depleted stem cell transplant. V is TRBV18 and J is TRBJ2-7, with D possibly TRBD1 on 5 matching bases. The origin of this receptor is a male patient aged 2-15 years who had a stem cell transplant for chronic granulomatous disease, so the T cells may come from the graft donor. The CDR3 loop reads CASSPAGTYEQYF. Written as DNA, the CDR3 is TGTGCCAGCTCACCAGCAGGGACCTACGAGCAGTACTTC.